A single sample is the source of the 10 T cell receptor beta chains below, sequenced in a study of CD8 T cells in Susac syndrome. The RNA input was roughly 0.45 to 1 ug, and it was reverse transcribed with random hexamers. In TCRdb, the immunoSEQ multiplex PCR reads were re-called with MiXCR into one record per CDR3 protein. The sample yields under 200,000 distinct CDR3 sequences, 90% to 95% seen once. The sequenced sample was CD4+ T cells from PBMCs. The receptors were sampled from a human donor in good health.

This chain connects TRBV14 to TRBJ2-3; 11 bases align to TRBD2. This CDR3 is built from 16 residues. The trim removed 4 bases at V and 2 bases at J, leaving 5 bases unmatched. Per the germline V gene, CDR1 is SGHDN and CDR2 is FVKESK. CDR3: CASSPLTSGATDTQYF. CDR3 sequence (DNA): TGTGCCAGCAGCCCGCTGACTAGCGGGGCCACAGATACGCAGTATTTT.

The chain employs TRBV7-2 and TRBJ2-3, with D maybe TRBD1 (5 bases). Germline loops: CDR1 SGHTA, CDR2 FQGNSA. The CDR3 is 13 residues long. Trimming removed 0 bases at V and 11 bases at J, with 12 bases between. CDR3 residues: CASSLAVRDGQYF. The CDR3 DNA is TGTGCCAGCAGCTTAGCGGTCAGGGATGGGCAGTATTTT.

This clonotype was recorded only once. V usage is TRBV29-1 and J usage is TRBJ2-1; 8 positions match TRBD1. Germline V gene sequence: CDR1 SQVTM, CDR2 ANQGSEA. The CDR3 extends over 12 amino acids. The V segment lost 6 bases and the J segment 8 bases; nucleotides outside the gene matches: 6. The CDR3 bases are TGCAGCGTAGTGGGACAGGCGCATGAGCAGTTCTTC. Protein sequence: CSVVGQAHEQFF.

This chain links TRBV20-1 with TRBJ2-7; D is tentatively TRBD1 or TRBD2 (6 bases each). Between the trimmed V and J ends, which lost 3 bases and 7 bases, there was a span of 16 bases. Germline lookup yields CDR1 DFQATT and CDR2 SNEGSKA (reference sequence). This CDR3 comprises 13 residues. The CDR3 region has the DNA TGCAGTGCTAGGACTCCGGGGGCGGGAGAGCAGTACTTC. This translates into CSARTPGAGEQYF.

This clonotype was picked up a small number of times. J is TRBJ1-2 and V is TRBV18; D might be TRBD1 (6 bases). Germline loops: CDR1 KGHSH, CDR2 LQKENI. Between the trimmed V and J ends, which lost 0 bases and 7 bases, there was a span of 9 bases. This CDR3 comprises 13 residues. This chain's CDR3 is CASSPPGGSGYTF. The CDR3 DNA reads as TGTGCCAGCTCACCACCAGGGGGAAGTGGCTACACCTTC.

This clonotype was seen only once. The rearrangement uses TRBV29-1 and TRBJ2-7, with 10 bases lining up with TRBD1. The V gene end was trimmed by 5 bases and the J gene end by 3 bases; junction bases not matched to a gene: 7. Germline V CDR1 and CDR2: SQVTM, ANQGSEA. The CDR3 totals 14 residues. As DNA, the CDR3 is TGCAGCGTTTTACCGGGACAGGGGCGCTACGAGCAGTACTTC. Translation: CSVLPGQGRYEQYF.

The chain employs TRBV29-1 and TRBJ2-3, with 9 bases that match TRBD1. The CDR3 spans 13 residues. In germline, CDR1 is SQVTM, CDR2 ANQGSEA. With 6 bases clipped from V and 5 bases from J, the junction kept 6 bases outside the gene matches. The CDR3: CSVKQGAKDTQYF. CDR3 nucleotide sequence: TGCAGCGTCAAACAGGGGGCGAAAGATACGCAGTATTTT.

The rearrangement uses TRBV20-1 and TRBJ1-5; D is uncertain. The V gene lost 3 bases and the J gene lost 3 bases, with 9 bases spanning the gap. The CDR3 has 13 residues. The V gene's germline CDR1 is DFQATT and CDR2 SNEGSKA (reference sequence). The CDR3 DNA reads as TGCAGTGCTAGTTCGGGTTTCAATCAGCCCCAGCATTTT. This codes for CSASSGFNQPQHF.

The chain carries TRBV27 and TRBJ2-1; TRBD1 agrees at 8 bases. Looked up from germline, CDR1 is MNHEY and CDR2 is SMNVEV (reference sequence). V shed 4 bases and J 7 bases; nucleotides not matched to a gene: 12. The CDR3 totals 16 residues. The CDR3 DNA is TGTGCCAGCAGTTCGGACAGGGCGAAATATCAGAATGAGCAGTTCTTC. Amino acid sequence: CASSSDRAKYQNEQFF.

This chain uses TRBV30 with TRBJ2-5; 7 nucleotides match TRBD2. The CDR3 is 14 amino acids. The V gene end was trimmed by 1 base and the J gene end by 1 base; junction bases not matched to a gene: 3. Germline V gene lookup returns CDR1 GTSNPN and CDR2 SVGIG (reference sequence). This CDR3 is CAWSGLARQETQYF. CDR3 DNA: TGTGCCTGGAGTGGACTAGCCCGCCAAGAGACCCAGTACTTC.